The T cell receptor beta chain described here comes from a study of blood T cell repertoires in COVID-19. A word on this clone: The junction differs from germline at one of its ends, possibly a read error.

The germline CDR1 and CDR2 sequences are SNHLY and FYNNEI. CDR3 length: 15 amino acids. Some clones are missing from TCRdb's copy, which holds only in-frame ones; the method was immunoSEQ multiplex PCR. The sample lists fewer than 350,000 clones; 88% were seen once. V is TRBV2 and J is TRBJ1-6, with 10 positions matching TRBD1. This TCR came from a woman aged 30 to 39 who had been exposed to COVID-19. The sequenced sample was PBMCs or T cells enriched from blood (not recorded which). CDR3 sequence: CASRGTGAYNSPLHF. The CDR3 nucleotides read TGTGCCAGCAGGGGGACAGGGGCCTACAATTCACCCCTCCACTTT.